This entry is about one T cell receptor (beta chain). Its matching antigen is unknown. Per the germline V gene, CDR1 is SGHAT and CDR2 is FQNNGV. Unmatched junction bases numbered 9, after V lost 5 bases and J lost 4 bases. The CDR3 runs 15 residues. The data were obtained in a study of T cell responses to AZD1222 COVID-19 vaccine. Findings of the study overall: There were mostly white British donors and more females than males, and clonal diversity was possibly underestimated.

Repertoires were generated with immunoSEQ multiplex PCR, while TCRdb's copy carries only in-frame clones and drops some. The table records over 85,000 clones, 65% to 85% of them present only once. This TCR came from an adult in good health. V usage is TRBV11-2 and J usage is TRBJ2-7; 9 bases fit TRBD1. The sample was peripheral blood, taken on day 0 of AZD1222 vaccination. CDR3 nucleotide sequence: TGTGCCAGCAGCCACTCGGGACAGGGTTCTTACGAGCAGTACTTC. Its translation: CASSHSGQGSYEQYF.